This entry lists 28 T cell receptor beta chains sequenced from one sample in a study. Each CDR3 protein gets one entry after TCRdb re-called the RT-PCR reads with MiXCR. The sample yields about 700,000 distinct CDR3 sequences, around 14% seen once. Sample: memory CD4+ T cells from blood. These receptor sequences come from a female donor in good health, serving as a healthy control.

This clonotype was picked up many times. V is TRBV10-3 and J is TRBJ2-1; TRBD2 matches at 10 bases. Germline values: CDR1 ENHRY, CDR2 SYGVKD. This CDR3 comprises 17 residues. V trimming: 3 bases; J trimming: 4 bases; junction bases outside the gene matches: 9. Here the CDR3 reads CAISDPMTSGHYNEQFF. The CDR3 nucleotides read TGTGCCATCAGTGACCCTATGACTAGCGGGCATTACAATGAGCAGTTCTTC.

This clonotype was detected a few times. The chain couples TRBV15 to TRBJ2-7, with 11 positions matching TRBD2. CDR1 LNHNV and CDR2 YYDKDF come from the germline V gene (reference sequence). The CDR3 is 15 amino acids. V was clipped by 4 bases and J by 7 bases; unmatched bases: 9. CDR3 DNA: TGTGCCACCAGCAATAGCGGGAGGGCCGATCGGGAGCAGTACTTC. Encoded protein: CATSNSGRADREQYF.

This chain connects TRBV24-1 to TRBJ2-3; D is possibly TRBD2 (6 bases). Between the trimmed V and J ends, which lost 10 bases and 0 bases, there was a span of 13 bases. CDR3 size: 14 residues. From germline, CDR1 is KGHDR and CDR2 SFDVKD. The DNA of the CDR3 is TGTGCCACAGGGCTAGCGCTCAGCACAGATACGCAGTATTTT. This gives the protein CATGLALSTDTQYF.

This clonotype has only a few counts. The junction does not match germline at one end; this may be a read error. V gene TRBV20-1 combines with J gene TRBJ2-1, with 8 bases matching TRBD2. Germline V gene sequence: CDR1 DFQATT, CDR2 SNEGSKA (reference sequence). This CDR3 contains 14 residues. CDR3 amino acids: CSAPGLAPYNQQFF. The CDR3 DNA follows: TGCAGTGCTCCCGGACTAGCACCGTACAATCAGCAGTTCTTC.

There are a few counts of this clonotype. This chain uses TRBV24-1 with TRBJ2-6; no definite D call. The germline V gene encodes CDR1 KGHDR and CDR2 SFDVKD. The germline V and J ends were trimmed by 0 bases and 0 bases, with 2 bases remaining between them. The CDR3 extends over 15 amino acids. The CDR3 sequence is CATSDLVSGANVLTF. In DNA, the CDR3 is TGTGCCACCAGTGATTTGGTCTCTGGGGCCAACGTCCTGACTTTC.

This clonotype was recorded a few times. The rearrangement uses TRBV18 and TRBJ1-6, with 10 nucleotides matching TRBD1. The CDR3 has 15 residues. V lost 1 base and J lost 10; bases outside the gene matches: 4. CDR1 is KGHSH, CDR2 LQKENI, per germline. The CDR3 loop is CASSPRRDRGSPLHF. CDR3 nucleotide sequence: TGTGCCAGCTCACCACGCCGGGACAGGGGATCACCCCTCCACTTT.

The rearrangement joins TRBV4-3 to TRBJ1-5, with 7 bases identical to TRBD1. CDR1 is LGHNA and CDR2 is YSLEER in the germline V gene. V lost 3 bases, J lost 4 bases, and 6 bases stayed unmatched. The CDR3 contains 15 residues. CDR3 DNA sequence: TGCGCCAGCAGCCAGGGACAGCATACTAATCAGCCCCAGCATTTT. Its protein is CASSQGQHTNQPQHF.

This rearrangement joins TRBV6-1 to TRBJ2-1; 11 bases fit TRBD2. The CDR3 runs 17 residues. Germline V gives CDR1 MNHNS, CDR2 SASEGT. Trimming took 5 bases from V and 8 from J; bases not matched to a gene: 14. The DNA for the CDR3 is TGTGCCAGCAGTTTCTCCATTAGCGGGAGGGCCAGTGATGAGCAGTTCTTC. Encoded protein: CASSFSISGRASDEQFF.

This clonotype was detected only a few times. This rearrangement joins TRBV6-5 to TRBJ2-2, with a possible D match to TRBD1 (6 bases). The CDR3 runs 13 residues. Deletions cut 8 bases from V and 3 bases from J, with 10 bases between. The germline V gene encodes CDR1 MNHEY and CDR2 SVGAGI. The CDR3 here is CASSTGHTGELFF. In DNA, the CDR3 is TGTGCCAGCTCAACAGGGCACACCGGGGAGCTGTTTTTT.

The sample holds many counts of this clonotype. This chain links TRBV29-1 with TRBJ2-2; D gene uncertain. The CDR3 has 16 residues. The germline CDR1 and CDR2 sequences are SQVTM and ANQGSEA. Trimming removed 7 bases at V and 1 base at J, with 19 bases between. As DNA, the CDR3 is TGCAGCGCGCGCTCGGCCTTTAAAATGAACACCGGGGAGCTGTTTTTT. Its protein product is CSARSAFKMNTGELFF.

CDR3 nucleotide sequence: TGTGCCAGCAGCTTAGTTTACGGGGGGGGGTTACCCCTCCACTTT. Amino acids: CASSLVYGGGLPLHF. The genes are TRBV7-2 and TRBJ1-6, with a possible D match to TRBD1 (5 bases). V was clipped by 1 base and J by 12 bases, with 16 bases between them. The CDR3 extends over 15 amino acids. CDR1 is SGHTA, CDR2 FQGNSA, per germline.

The J gene is TRBJ2-6, the V gene TRBV20-1; 11 bases agree with TRBD1. V lost 5 bases, J lost 2 bases, and 5 bases stayed unmatched. Germline assignment: CDR1 DFQATT and CDR2 SNEGSKA (reference sequence). CDR3 length equals 16 residues. The CDR3 protein is CSARGQGAAGANVLTF. The CDR3 DNA reads TGCAGTGCTCGAGGACAGGGGGCAGCTGGGGCCAACGTCCTGACTTTC.

The V call is TRBV7-9, the J call TRBJ1-1; D remains ambiguous. V was cut by 1 base and J by 6 bases, with 12 bases left in between. This CDR3 has 14 amino acids. Germline loops: CDR1 SEHNR, CDR2 FQNEAQ (reference sequence). DNA of the CDR3: TGTGCCAGCAGCTTAGTTCCCCTGAAGGCTGAAGCTTTCTTT. This gives the protein CASSLVPLKAEAFF.

This clonotype appeared a few times. The chain recombines TRBV20-1 with TRBJ1-4; D gene uncertain. This CDR3 is 13 amino acids long. The V and J ends lost 2 bases and 0 bases respectively, with 4 bases between them. CDR1 DFQATT and CDR2 SNEGSKA come from the germline V gene (reference sequence). The CDR3 DNA reads TGCAGTGCTAGATTTGCAACTAATGAAAAACTGTTTTTT. Amino acids: CSARFATNEKLFF.

This clonotype has just a few counts. V usage is TRBV27 and J usage is TRBJ2-4; 9 bases are a match to TRBD1. V lost 6 bases to trimming and J lost 0 bases; unmatched junction nucleotides: 12. Germline CDR1 is MNHEY and CDR2 is SMNVEV (reference sequence). This CDR3 region has 18 residues. The CDR3 sequence: CASSGTGNNVLAKNIQYF. CDR3 nucleotide sequence: TGTGCCAGCAGCGGGACAGGGAATAATGTACTAGCCAAAAACATTCAGTACTTC.

The chain is built from TRBV19 and TRBJ2-3; TRBD2 aligns across 9 bases. This CDR3 spans 16 amino acids. The V segment lost 7 bases and the J segment 0 bases; nucleotides outside the gene matches: 8. Per the germline V gene, CDR1 is LNHDA and CDR2 is SQIVND (reference sequence). The CDR3 is CASIPAGGRSTDTQYF. CDR3 nucleotide sequence: TGTGCCAGTATCCCAGCGGGAGGCCGTAGCACAGATACGCAGTATTTT.

This clonotype was seen at least ten times. This chain connects TRBV6-2 or TRBV6-3 to TRBJ2-3, with 10 bases matching TRBD2. Germline assignment: CDR1 MNHEY and CDR2 SVGEGT. V lost 5 bases and J lost 3; bases outside the gene matches: 14. There are 18 residues in the CDR3. CDR3 DNA sequence: TGTGCCAGCAGTCACCGGGGGGTGCTAGCGGGAGTGACAGATACGCAGTATTTT. Its protein is CASSHRGVLAGVTDTQYF.

V is TRBV7-9 and J is TRBJ1-3, with 9 nucleotides matching TRBD1. V lost 4 bases and J lost 2; bases outside the gene matches: 3. The CDR3 length is 15 residues. Germline V CDR1 and CDR2: SEHNR, FQNEAQ (reference sequence). This CDR3 is CASSSWTGAGNTIYF. The CDR3 bases are TGTGCCAGCAGCTCCTGGACAGGGGCTGGAAACACCATATATTTT.

This clonotype was counted many times. This chain uses TRBV6-5 with TRBJ2-1; D is undetermined. The CDR3 totals 15 residues. Germline CDR1 is MNHEY and CDR2 is SVGAGI. V was shortened by 2 bases and J by 3 bases, with 11 bases between the two germline ends. The CDR3 region has the DNA TGTGCCAGCAGTTACACATCTAGTATCTACAATGAGCAGTTCTTC. This translates into CASSYTSSIYNEQFF.

The V gene is TRBV2, the J gene TRBJ1-5; D uncertain. V lost 8 bases and J lost 2, with 13 bases in between. The germline V gene encodes CDR1 SNHLY and CDR2 FYNNEI. The CDR3 is 14 residues long. CDR3 amino acids: CASRLSWGNQPQHF. CDR3 bases: TGTGCCAGCCGTCTCTCATGGGGCAATCAGCCCCAGCATTTT.

Only a few counts were recorded for this clonotype. The genes are TRBV6-5 and TRBJ1-2, with D possibly TRBD1 on 5 matching bases. From germline, CDR1 is MNHEY and CDR2 SVGAGI. The V end lost 0 bases, the J end lost 7 bases, and 18 bases lay between the germline ends. The CDR3 has 16 residues. CDR3 DNA: TGTGCCAGCAGTTACTCGACGGGCCAGGGTTCTGGTGGCTACACCTTC. Translating it yields CASSYSTGQGSGGYTF.

This clonotype was counted ten times or more. The rearrangement joins TRBV20-1 to TRBJ2-7; D uncertain. Germline V gene data show CDR1 as DFQATT and CDR2 as SNEGSKA (reference sequence). Trimming shortened V by 0 bases and J by 0 bases, and 18 bases separated the two germline ends. This CDR3 contains 17 residues. CDR3 amino acids: CSARDPMRRLSSYEQYF. The CDR3 DNA reads as TGCAGTGCTAGAGATCCTATGCGCAGGCTGAGCTCCTACGAGCAGTACTTC.

This clonotype occurred many times. V usage is TRBV12-3 or TRBV12-4 and J usage is TRBJ1-4; 7 bases agree with TRBD1. V trimming: 1 base; J trimming: 4 bases; junction bases outside the gene matches: 3. This CDR3 contains 15 residues. CDR3 coding DNA: TGTGCCAGCAGTTTAGGCGGGACAGTTAATGAAAAACTGTTTTTT. This encodes CASSLGGTVNEKLFF.

The sample holds one count of this clonotype. CDR3 sequence reads: CASSYGTGEGGTQYF. In nucleotides, the CDR3 is TGTGCCAGCAGTTACGGGACAGGGGAAGGAGGGACCCAGTACTTC. The gene calls are TRBV6-5 and TRBJ2-5; TRBD1 aligns across 10 bases. CDR3 size: 15 residues. V trimming: 2 bases; J trimming: 7 bases; junction bases outside the gene matches: 7. The V gene's germline CDR1 is MNHEY and CDR2 SVGAGI.

The chain combines TRBV4-2 with TRBJ2-6; D remains unclear. V was pared by 0 bases and J by 2 bases, with 5 bases between. The CDR3 extends over 15 amino acids. Germline loops: CDR1 LGHNA, CDR2 YNFKEQ. The CDR3 sequence: CASSQDRPGANVLTF. The CDR3 nucleotides are TGTGCCAGCAGCCAAGATAGGCCTGGGGCCAACGTCCTGACTTTC.

This clonotype turned up a few times. V and J are TRBV28 and TRBJ2-3, with no clear D. Germline CDR1 reads MDHEN; CDR2 reads SYDVKM. This CDR3 has 13 residues. Trimming stripped 7 bases from V and 2 bases from J, with 10 bases between. CDR3 residues: CASTVPTTDTQYF. The CDR3 DNA is TGTGCCAGCACTGTGCCCACCACAGATACGCAGTATTTT.

This clonotype was seen more than once but under ten times. V is TRBV10-3 and J is TRBJ1-4, with TRBD1 as a possible D gene (6 bases). The length of the CDR3 is 14 residues. The germline V gene encodes CDR1 ENHRY and CDR2 SYGVKD. Deletions cut 5 bases from V and 1 base from J, with 8 bases between. CDR3 sequence (DNA): TGTGCCATCAGTCCACAGGGAACTAATGAAAAACTGTTTTTT. Protein: CAISPQGTNEKLFF.

The genes are TRBV7-2 and TRBJ2-1; D may be TRBD2 (5 bases). CDR1 and CDR2 (germline): SGHTA, FQGNSA. Trimming shortened V by 1 base and J by 10 bases, and 17 bases separated the two germline ends. CDR3 length: 15 residues. This CDR3 reads CASSLDREGVREQFF. CDR3 DNA: TGTGCCAGCAGCTTAGATCGAGAGGGAGTACGGGAGCAGTTCTTC.